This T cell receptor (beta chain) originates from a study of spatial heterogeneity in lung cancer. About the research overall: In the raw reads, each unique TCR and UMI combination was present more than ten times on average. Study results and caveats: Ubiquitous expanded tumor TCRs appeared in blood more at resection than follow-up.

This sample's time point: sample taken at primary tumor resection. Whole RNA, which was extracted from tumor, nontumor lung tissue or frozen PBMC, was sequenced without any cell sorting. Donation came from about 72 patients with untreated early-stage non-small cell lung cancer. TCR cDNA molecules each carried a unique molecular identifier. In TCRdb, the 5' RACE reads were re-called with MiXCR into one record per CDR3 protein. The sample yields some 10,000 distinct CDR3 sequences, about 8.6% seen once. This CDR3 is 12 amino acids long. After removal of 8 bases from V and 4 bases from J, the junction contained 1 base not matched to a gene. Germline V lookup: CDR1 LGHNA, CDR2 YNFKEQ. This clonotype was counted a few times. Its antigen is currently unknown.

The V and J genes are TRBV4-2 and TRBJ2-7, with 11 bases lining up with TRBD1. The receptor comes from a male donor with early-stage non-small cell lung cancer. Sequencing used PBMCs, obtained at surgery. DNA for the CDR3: TGTGCCAGCGGGACAGGGGGATACGAGCAGTACTTC. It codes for CASGTGGYEQYF.